This section outlines one T cell receptor (beta chain) sequence together with its context. What this receptor recognizes is not known. Base-call qualities are not available, and no considerably larger clone is one nucleotide away. Samples from volunteer blood donors who had recovered from COVID-19 were contributed by a second Seattle source. The collaborating institutions used their own protocols to collect whole blood in K2EDTA tubes. For TCRbeta analysis, collaborator samples were shipped as frozen whole blood, as isolated PBMCs, or as DNA extracted from either sample type. TCRbeta CDR3 regions were amplified from genomic DNA using the immunoSEQ Assay, a bias-controlled multiplex PCR. In the authors' own workflow: The number of nucleated cells in each sample was estimated from the amplification of reference gene primers within the assay. To quantify the absolute abundance of each unique TCRbeta CDR3 rearrangement, sequence reads were collapsed and filtered. For each sample, productive Simpson clonality was calculated by taking the square root of Simpson's diversity index across productive rearrangements. Held by TCRdb, this immuneACCESS table contains in-frame sequences only and omits some clones. Under half of the omission traces to an unresolved V gene where checked; the cause of the rest is unknown. Clonal size and the V and J genes are those of that table, whereas D and trimming came from the DNA. Present in this sample are 150,000 to 200,000 clones, roughly 86% of which were seen just once. The top ten clones comprise roughly 7.7% of the sample.

These data originate in a study of blood T cell repertoires in COVID-19 (dated by TCRdb to 2019 to 2021). For the wider study: The collaborator samples originated in the United States, Italy and Spain and spanned the acute and convalescent phases of COVID-19. Deeply sampled blood TCRbeta repertoires from subjects exposed to, actively infected with, or recovered from COVID-19 were included in the dataset. The samples were drawn from the first 160 participants of the ongoing ImmuneRACE study and from 950 to 1,500 subjects provided by 6 global collaborators. Where available, HLA class I and class II types were obtained from metadata supplied by the sample provider rather than from assay-based typing. The material from the prospective study consisted of cDNA or gDNA derived from T cells, B-cell-depleted T cells, or PBMCs. Sample metadata almost always included a de-identified subject ID, COVID-19 status, age in years and sex. The repertoires were released in a freely available public database intended as a resource for research on the immune response to SARS-CoV-2. What the research found in general, with its limitations: Clinical and demographic metadata were provided uncurated, with the amount varying by source and participant.

The clonotype comes from a man in his forties who had recovered from COVID-19. The specimen was peripheral blood.

The DNA sequence follows: TGTGCCAGCTCGCTTCATTTAGAGGCCGAGCAGTACTTC. Protein translation: CASSLHLEAEQYF. Recombination joined TRBV18 with TRBJ2-7, with the D segment identity uncertain. The CDR3 starts with the cysteine, ends with the phenylalanine, and has 13 residues. Here the CDR3 DNA is all that survives: 39 bases in frame from base 1. CDR1 KGHSH and CDR2 LQKENI were looked up in the germline V gene. V lost 6 bases and J lost 6 bases; the stretch between them is 15 bases long. When the CDR3 is completed using the reference TRBV18 and TRBJ2-7 genes on either side, the full variable domain is NAGVMQNPRHLVRRRGQEARLRCSPMKGHSHVYWYRQLPEEGLKFMVYLQKENIIDESGMPKERFSAEFPKEGPSILRIQQVVRGDSAAYFCASSLHLEAEQYFGPGTRLTVT.